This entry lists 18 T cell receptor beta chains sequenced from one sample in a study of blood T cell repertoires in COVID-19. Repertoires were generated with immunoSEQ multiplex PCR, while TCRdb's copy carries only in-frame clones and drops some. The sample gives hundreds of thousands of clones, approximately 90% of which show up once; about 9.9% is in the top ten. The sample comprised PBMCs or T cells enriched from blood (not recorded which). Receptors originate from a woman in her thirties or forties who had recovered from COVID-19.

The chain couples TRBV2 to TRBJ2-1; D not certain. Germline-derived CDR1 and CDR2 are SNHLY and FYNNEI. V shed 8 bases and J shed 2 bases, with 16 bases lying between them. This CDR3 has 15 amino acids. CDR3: CASRPSSQAYNEQFF. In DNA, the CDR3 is TGTGCCAGCCGACCTTCCAGTCAGGCCTACAATGAGCAGTTCTTC. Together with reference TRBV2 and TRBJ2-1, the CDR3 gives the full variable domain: EPEVTQTPSHQVTQMGQEVILRCVPISNHLYFYWYRQILGQKVEFLVSFYNNEISEKSEIFDDQFSVERPDGSNFTLKIRSTKLEDSAMYFCASRPSSQAYNEQFFGPGTRLTVL.

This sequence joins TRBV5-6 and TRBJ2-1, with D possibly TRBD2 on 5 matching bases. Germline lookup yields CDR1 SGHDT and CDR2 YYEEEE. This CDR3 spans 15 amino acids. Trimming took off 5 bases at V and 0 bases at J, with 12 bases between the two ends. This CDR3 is CASSLSVSSYNEQFF. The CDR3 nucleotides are TGTGCCAGCAGTCTTAGCGTTAGCTCCTACAATGAGCAGTTCTTC.

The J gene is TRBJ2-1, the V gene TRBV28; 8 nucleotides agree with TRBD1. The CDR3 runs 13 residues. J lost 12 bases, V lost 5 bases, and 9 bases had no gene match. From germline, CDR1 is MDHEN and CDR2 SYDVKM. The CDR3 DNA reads TGTGCCAGCAGTCAAGGTGACAGGGGAGGGCAGTTCTTC. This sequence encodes CASSQGDRGGQFF.

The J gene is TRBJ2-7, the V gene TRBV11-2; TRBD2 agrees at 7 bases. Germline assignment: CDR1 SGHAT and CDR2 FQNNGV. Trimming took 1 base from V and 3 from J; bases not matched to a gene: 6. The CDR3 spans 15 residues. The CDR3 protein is CASSLGGLGRYEQYF. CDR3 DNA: TGTGCCAGCAGCTTAGGTGGACTAGGCCGCTACGAGCAGTACTTC.

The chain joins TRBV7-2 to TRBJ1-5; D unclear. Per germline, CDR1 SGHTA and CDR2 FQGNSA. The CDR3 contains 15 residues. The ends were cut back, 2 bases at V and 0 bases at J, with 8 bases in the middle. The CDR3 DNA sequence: TGTGCCAGCAGCTTATTTCAGTATAGCAATCAGCCCCAGCATTTT. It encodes CASSLFQYSNQPQHF.

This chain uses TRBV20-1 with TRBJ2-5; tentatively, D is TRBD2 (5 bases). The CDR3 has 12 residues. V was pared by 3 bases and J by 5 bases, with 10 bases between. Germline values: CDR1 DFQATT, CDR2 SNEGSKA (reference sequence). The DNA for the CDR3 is TGCAGTGCTAGTGTGATAGCGGAGACCCAGTACTTC. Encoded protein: CSASVIAETQYF.

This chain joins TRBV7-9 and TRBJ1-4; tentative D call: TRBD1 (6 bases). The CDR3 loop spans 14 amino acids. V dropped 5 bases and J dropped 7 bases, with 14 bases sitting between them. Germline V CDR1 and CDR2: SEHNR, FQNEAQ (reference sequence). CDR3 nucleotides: TGTGCCAGCAGCCTACAGGAGACAGGTGAAAAACTGTTTTTT. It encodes CASSLQETGEKLFF.

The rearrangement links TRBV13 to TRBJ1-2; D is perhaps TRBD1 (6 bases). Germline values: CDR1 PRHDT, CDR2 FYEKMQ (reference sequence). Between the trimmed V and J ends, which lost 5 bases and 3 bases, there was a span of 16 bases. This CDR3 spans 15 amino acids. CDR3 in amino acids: CASSPIAKGDYGYTF. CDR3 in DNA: TGTGCCAGCAGCCCCATCGCGAAGGGGGACTATGGCTACACCTTC.

Here the CDR3 reads CASSPGRGGYEQYF. CDR3 bases: TGTGCCAGCAGCCCCGGGAGGGGCGGCTACGAGCAGTACTTC. This rearrangement joins TRBV7-2 to TRBJ2-7; 8 bases are shared with TRBD2. The CDR3 has 14 amino acids. Germline V lookup: CDR1 SGHTA, CDR2 FQGNSA. Trimming took 5 bases from V and 3 from J; bases not matched to a gene: 6.

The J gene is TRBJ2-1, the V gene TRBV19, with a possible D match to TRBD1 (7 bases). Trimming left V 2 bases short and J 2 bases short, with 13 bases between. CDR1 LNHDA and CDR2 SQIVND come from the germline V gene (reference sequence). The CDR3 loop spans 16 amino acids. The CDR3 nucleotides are TGTGCCAGTAGTATATACGGAGGGGGCGCCTACAATGAGCAGTTCTTC. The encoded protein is CASSIYGGGAYNEQFF.

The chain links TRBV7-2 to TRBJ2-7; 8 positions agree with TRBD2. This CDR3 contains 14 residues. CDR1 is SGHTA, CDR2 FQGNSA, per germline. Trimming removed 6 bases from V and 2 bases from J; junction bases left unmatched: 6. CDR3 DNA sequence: TGTGCCAGCAGGGCTAGCGGGTCCCCCTACGAGCAGTACTTC. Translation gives CASRASGSPYEQYF.

The CDR3 DNA reads TGTGCCAGCAGCGGACCGGGACAGAACTATGGCTACACCTTC. Translating gives CASSGPGQNYGYTF. The V gene is TRBV7-9, the J gene TRBJ1-2; 7 nucleotides match TRBD1. J lost 2 bases, V lost 5 bases, and 5 bases had no gene match. CDR1 and CDR2 from the germline V gene are SEHNR and FQNEAQ (reference sequence). The CDR3 is 14 residues long.

The CDR3 DNA sequence: TGTGCCTGGAGCCTCGGTCAGGGGGCGGATCAGCCCCAGCATTTT. It translates to CAWSLGQGADQPQHF. J is TRBJ1-5 and V is TRBV30; 8 bases are shared with TRBD1. CDR1 and CDR2 from the germline V gene are GTSNPN and SVGIG (reference sequence). This CDR3 comprises 15 residues. The V and J ends lost 3 bases and 5 bases, in that order; junction bases with no gene match: 9.

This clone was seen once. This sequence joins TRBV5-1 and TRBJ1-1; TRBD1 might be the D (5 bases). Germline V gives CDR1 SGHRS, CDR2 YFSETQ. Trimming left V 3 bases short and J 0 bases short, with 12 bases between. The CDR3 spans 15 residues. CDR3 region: CASSSGSTVNTEAFF. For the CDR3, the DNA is TGCGCCAGCAGCTCCGGCTCGACAGTGAACACTGAAGCTTTCTTT.

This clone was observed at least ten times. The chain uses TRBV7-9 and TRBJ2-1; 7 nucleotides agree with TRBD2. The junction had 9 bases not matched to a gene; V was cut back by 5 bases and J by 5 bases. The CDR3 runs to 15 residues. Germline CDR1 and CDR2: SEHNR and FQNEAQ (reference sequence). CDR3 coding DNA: TGTGCCAGCAGCCCGCTAAGCGGGGCTGACAATGAGCAGTTCTTC. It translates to CASSPLSGADNEQFF.

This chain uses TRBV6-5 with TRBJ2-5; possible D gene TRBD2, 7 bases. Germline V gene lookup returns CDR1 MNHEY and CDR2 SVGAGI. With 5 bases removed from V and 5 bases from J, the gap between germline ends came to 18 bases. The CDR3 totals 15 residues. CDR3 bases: TGTGCCAGCAGTCCCCTCGGGGGAGGGGGGGAGACCCAGTACTTC. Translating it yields CASSPLGGGGETQYF.

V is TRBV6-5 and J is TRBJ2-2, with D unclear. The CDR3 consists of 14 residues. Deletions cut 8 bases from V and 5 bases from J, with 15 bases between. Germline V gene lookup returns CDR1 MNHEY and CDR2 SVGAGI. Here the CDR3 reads CASAQVTATGELFF. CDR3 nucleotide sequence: TGTGCCAGCGCCCAGGTTACCGCAACCGGGGAGCTGTTTTTT.

The CDR3 loop is CASSVLSETGELFF. DNA for the CDR3: TGTGCCAGCAGCGTCCTTAGCGAAACCGGGGAGCTGTTTTTT. The chain couples TRBV9 to TRBJ2-2, with D possibly matching TRBD2 (5 bases). V was cut by 2 bases and J by 5 bases, with 10 bases left in between. This CDR3 is built from 14 residues. Germline CDR1 is SGDLS and CDR2 is YYNGEE.